This is a list of T cell receptor beta chains from one sample in a study of T-cell memory formation after mild COVID-19. From the 5' RACE reads, TCRdb called clonotypes with MiXCR, one entry per CDR3 protein. Among around 310,000 distinct CDR3 sequences listed, roughly 15% were seen once. The sample consisted of PBMCs or a T cell subset sorted from them (not recorded which). These TCRs come from a man aged 18 to 29 who had mild COVID-19 (a few samples of this study predate the infection). Cell type and time point are not known. CDR3s include the opening cysteine and the closing phenylalanine or tryptophan. The order of the fields is V gene, D gene, J gene, clone size, CDR3 protein, CDR3 DNA. A D gene is named only where the DNA matches it firmly. Clone size is stated in some rows and not others, as once, few, many or a class when expanded.

>TRBV6-6|-|TRBJ1-3|once
CASSRADSGNTIYF
TGTGCCAGCAGTCGGGCCGACTCTGGAAACACCATATATTTT
>TRBV7-7|-|TRBJ2-3|few
CASSPAGLPTDTQYF
TGTGCTAGCAGCCCGGCGGGGCTGCCCACAGATACGCAGTATTTT
>TRBV2|TRBD2|TRBJ2-1|few
CASRLAGTNEQFF
TGTGCCAGCAGGCTAGCGGGGACAAATGAGCAGTTCTTC
>TRBV9|-|TRBJ1-2|-
CASSGAGLDGYTF
TGTGCCAGCAGCGGGGCAGGGCTGGATGGCTACACCTTC
>TRBV19|TRBD2|TRBJ2-3|-
CATTLRAGGADTQYF
TGTGCCACCACCCTTCGGGCGGGGGGTGCAGATACGCAGTATTTT
>TRBV7-2|-|TRBJ1-5|-
CASSLGIAEPQHF
TGTGCCAGCAGCTTAGGGATTGCGGAGCCCCAGCATTTT
>TRBV5-1|TRBD1|TRBJ1-1|-
CASSLVRGRGGTEAFF
TGCGCCAGCAGCTTGGTCAGGGGGCGCGGGGGCACTGAAGCTTTCTTT
>TRBV6-2/TRBV6-3|-|TRBJ1-2|-
CASSPRRTFEIYGYTF
TGTGCCAGCAGTCCACGAAGGACCTTTGAAATCTATGGCTACACCTTC
>TRBV12-3/TRBV12-4|-|TRBJ1-2|few
CASSRAEGTGYYGYTF
TGTGCCAGCAGTAGGGCCGAAGGAACAGGGTACTATGGCTACACCTTC
>TRBV4-2|-|TRBJ2-1|few
CASSQDSQADEQFF
TGTGCCAGCAGCCAAGATTCTCAGGCGGATGAGCAGTTCTTC
>TRBV6-6|TRBD2|TRBJ2-5|few
CASSGTSGGQETQYF
TGTGCCAGCAGTGGGACTAGCGGGGGCCAAGAGACCCAGTACTTC
>TRBV7-3|-|TRBJ1-1|few
CASSFAGGAYTEAFF
TGTGCCAGCAGCTTCGCAGGCGGCGCGTACACTGAAGCTTTCTTT
>TRBV10-3|TRBD2|TRBJ2-5|many
CAISDSPPGGRTYQETQYF
TGTGCCATCAGTGATTCCCCACCGGGGGGGCGAACCTACCAAGAGACCCAGTACTTC
>TRBV12-3/TRBV12-4|-|TRBJ2-2|-
CASSYGGKTGELFF
TGTGCCAGCAGTTACGGGGGAAAGACCGGGGAGCTGTTTTTT
>TRBV9|-|TRBJ2-7|-
CASSVDPAYEQYF
TGTGCCAGCAGCGTAGACCCCGCCTACGAGCAGTACTTC
>TRBV12-3/TRBV12-4|TRBD1|TRBJ1-1|-
CASSSIGGQTEAFF
TGTGCCAGCAGTTCAATAGGGGGCCAAACTGAAGCTTTCTTT
>TRBV7-9|-|TRBJ2-1|few
CASSPASAVEQFF
TGTGCCAGCAGCCCGGCCTCGGCGGTAGAGCAGTTCTTC
>TRBV7-8|TRBD1|TRBJ1-2|-
CASSSLVATGVEDNGYTF
TGTGCCAGCAGCTCCCTAGTCGCGACAGGGGTCGAGGACAATGGCTACACCTTC
>TRBV27|-|TRBJ2-1|many
CASSSPGQYNEQFF
TGTGCCAGCAGTTCTCCTGGACAGTACAATGAGCAGTTCTTC
>TRBV5-1|-|TRBJ2-3|-
CASSLETSTQYF
TGCGCCAGCAGCTTGGAAACATCTACGCAGTATTTT
>TRBV11-2|-|TRBJ1-1|few
CASSLDPSTDTEAFF
TGTGCCAGCAGCTTAGATCCTTCCACCGACACTGAAGCTTTCTTT
>TRBV25-1|-|TRBJ2-5|few
CASSEARSLSETQYF
TGTGCCAGCAGTGAGGCCCGGAGTCTGTCCGAGACCCAGTACTTC
>TRBV4-1|TRBD1|TRBJ1-2|-
CASSQGGQEIYGYTF
TGCGCCAGCAGCCAAGGGGGACAGGAGATCTATGGCTACACCTTC
>TRBV7-2|TRBD1|TRBJ2-7|few
CASSLLGGQGNEQYF
TGTGCCAGCAGCTTACTCGGGGGACAGGGTAACGAGCAGTACTTC
>TRBV12-3/TRBV12-4|-|TRBJ1-1|-
CASRQVVAEAFF
TGTGCCAGCAGACAAGTAGTGGCTGAAGCTTTCTTT
>TRBV7-8|-|TRBJ2-2|few
CASSLFTGTAVPGELFF
TGTGCCAGCAGCTTATTCACCGGGACCGCCGTTCCCGGGGAGCTGTTTTTT
>TRBV29-1|-|TRBJ2-7|few
CSVGSRVSYEQYF
TGCAGCGTTGGGTCTCGCGTCTCCTACGAGCAGTACTTC
>TRBV12-3/TRBV12-4|TRBD1|TRBJ2-5|-
CASSTPGTGGLGTQYF
TGTGCCAGCAGCACCCCCGGGACAGGGGGGCTTGGGACCCAGTACTTC
>TRBV5-4|TRBD1|TRBJ2-1|few
CASSLGNGQGSFF
TGTGCCAGCAGCTTGGGTAATGGACAGGGTAGTTTCTTC
>TRBV12-3/TRBV12-4|TRBD2|TRBJ2-1|-
CASSHGGGSREQFF
TGTGCCAGCAGCCATGGCGGGGGGAGTCGGGAGCAGTTCTTC
>TRBV20-1|TRBD2|TRBJ2-5|many
CSARDYLTSGGQETQYF
TGCAGTGCTAGAGATTATTTAACTAGCGGGGGCCAAGAGACCCAGTACTTC
>TRBV4-1|TRBD2|TRBJ2-5|few
CASSQGPRGLAVF
TGCGCCAGCAGCCAAGGGCCCCGGGGACTAGCGGTCTTC
>TRBV29-1|-|TRBJ1-2|few
CSVEQAPYGYTF
TGCAGCGTTGAACAGGCACCCTATGGCTACACCTTC
>TRBV27|-|TRBJ1-5|-
CASNLRGSNQPQHF
TGTGCCAGCAACCTAAGGGGTAGCAATCAGCCCCAGCATTTT
>TRBV7-3|TRBD1|TRBJ1-3|many
CASSSDRENTIYF
TGTGCCAGCAGCTCGGACAGGGAAAACACCATATATTTT
>TRBV27|TRBD2|TRBJ2-2|-
CASRGTSGGVTGELFF
TGTGCCAGCAGGGGGACTAGCGGGGGGGTCACCGGGGAGCTGTTTTTT
>TRBV5-1|-|TRBJ2-7|few
CASSLGAGSYEQYF
TGCGCCAGCAGCTTAGGGGCAGGTTCCTACGAGCAGTACTTC
>TRBV4-1|TRBD1|TRBJ2-2|-
CASSQGATGTGAGELFF
TGCGCCAGCAGCCAAGGAGCGACCGGGACAGGAGCCGGGGAGCTGTTTTTT
>TRBV5-1|-|TRBJ1-4|-
CASSSQTGSYEKLFF
TGCGCCAGCAGCTCACAAACAGGGTCTTATGAAAAACTGTTTTTT
>TRBV7-9|-|TRBJ1-1|few
CASSLALGGRPTEAFF
TGTGCCAGCAGCTTAGCGCTAGGGGGGAGGCCCACTGAAGCTTTCTTT
>TRBV6-5|-|TRBJ2-6|-
CASADPGANVLTF
TGTGCCAGCGCGGATCCTGGGGCCAACGTCCTGACTTTC
>TRBV12-3/TRBV12-4|TRBD2|TRBJ2-7|-
CASSPGGTSGGPGAMLSYEQYF
TGTGCCAGCAGCCCTGGTGGGACTAGCGGGGGGCCGGGTGCGATGCTCTCCTACGAGCAGTACTTC
>TRBV12-3/TRBV12-4|-|TRBJ2-7|-
CASNQGAAVSYEQYF
TGTGCCAGCAACCAAGGGGCAGCAGTCTCCTACGAGCAGTACTTC
>TRBV28|TRBD1|TRBJ2-1|few
CASSPLGAGTGTYEQFF
TGTGCCAGCAGTCCTCTAGGCGCCGGGACAGGGACCTATGAGCAGTTCTTC
>TRBV12-3/TRBV12-4|TRBD1|TRBJ1-5|many
CASRIGTASNQPQHF
TGTGCCAGCAGGATCGGGACAGCCAGCAATCAGCCCCAGCATTTT
>TRBV12-3/TRBV12-4|-|TRBJ1-6|many
CASSRNRDSPLHF
TGTGCCAGCAGTCGCAACAGGGATTCACCCCTCCACTTT
>TRBV15|TRBD1|TRBJ1-2|few
CATSRDWPGTAGYTF
TGTGCCACCAGCAGAGATTGGCCCGGGACAGCTGGCTACACCTTC
>TRBV15|-|TRBJ2-1|many
CATSREAQGPDNEQFF
TGTGCCACCAGCAGAGAAGCTCAGGGCCCCGACAATGAGCAGTTCTTC